This record covers a single T cell receptor beta chain. What it binds is unknown. The junction differs from germline at one of its ends, possibly a read error. These data originate in a study of cytomegalovirus exposure and HLA in healthy donors. Study in general: Within an early data release were about 85 million unique TCRs drawn from HLA-typed donors.

When sampled, the donors appeared nominally healthy, though they likely had unrecorded immune exposures. Whole-study results and caveats: A later analysis linked a missense variant in DCLRE1C to the trimming of TCR beta V and J genes. Some TCR beta chains (roughly 150 of them) were listed as cytomegalovirus-associated.

It was with 60 Vbeta and 13 Jbeta primers that the PCR ran. TCRdb's copy holds only in-frame clones and misses some; the assay was immunoSEQ multiplex PCR. The data show 150,000 or so clones, 80% seen once. The CDR3 is 18 residues long. Germline CDR1 MDHEN, CDR2 SYDVKM. This clonotype was sampled from a middle-aged woman in good health and CMV-seronegative. V and J are TRBV28 and TRBJ2-6; D might be TRBD1 (5 bases). Sequenced: PBMCs. CDR3 DNA: TGTGCCAGCAGTTTAATACAGGTCACAATCTCTGGGGCCAACGGCCTGACTTTC. Amino acid sequence: CASSLIQVTISGANGLTF. Drawing the rest from reference TRBV28 and TRBJ2-6, the complete variable domain is DVKVTQSSRYLVKRTGEKVFLECVQDMDHENMFWYRQDPGLGLRLIYFSYDVKMKEKGDIPEGYSVSREKKERFSLILESASTNQTSMYLCASSLIQVTISGANGLTFGAGSRLTVL.